The sequence of this T cell receptor (beta chain) was determined in a study of cytomegalovirus exposure and HLA in healthy donors. Per the germline V gene, CDR1 is SGHNT and CDR2 is YYREEE (reference sequence). The CDR3 extends over 15 amino acids. Trimming took 4 bases from V and 0 from J; bases not matched to a gene: 5. Method: immunoSEQ multiplex PCR; TCRdb's copy keeps in-frame clones and lacks some. The repertoire consists of fewer than 150,000 clones, with 70% to 90% occurring once and the leading ten covering roughly 10%. Source material: PBMCs. The sequence was obtained from a man younger than 35 in good health and CMV-seropositive. The chain carries TRBV5-4 and TRBJ2-3, with TRBD2 matching over 7 bases. CDR3 in DNA: TGTGCCAGCAGCCAACCTAGCGGAAGCACAGATACGCAGTATTTT. Protein sequence: CASSQPSGSTDTQYF. Combining the CDR3 with reference TRBV5-4 and TRBJ2-3 gives the whole variable domain ETGVTQSPTHLIKTRGQQVTLRCSSQSGHNTVSWYQQALGQGPQFIFQYYREEENGRGNFPPRFSGLQFPNYSSELNVNALELDDSALYLCASSQPSGSTDTQYFGPGTRLTVL.